This TCR beta chain was found in a study of T-cell memory formation after mild COVID-19. Across the whole study: The study found TCR clusters largely donor specific.

Using its own MiXCR run on the 5' RACE reads, TCRdb lists one record per CDR3 protein. The sample lists under 250,000 distinct CDR3 sequences, about 10% occurring once. Material: PBMCs or a T cell subset sorted from them (not recorded which). The TCR sequence derives from a man aged 18 to 30 who had mild COVID-19 (a few samples of this study predate the infection). Cell type and time point are not known.

CDR3 in amino acids: CASSLDASTDTQYF. Written as DNA, the CDR3 is TGTGCCAGCAGCCTTGACGCTAGCACAGATACGCAGTATTTT. The chain uses TRBV6-2 or TRBV6-3 and TRBJ2-3; D uncertain. In germline, CDR1 is MNHEY, CDR2 SVGEGT. Trimming removed 6 bases at V and 0 bases at J, with 10 bases between. There are 14 residues in the CDR3.